The source of this T cell receptor beta chain is a study of breast tumors, draining lymph nodes, adjacent tissues. Findings and caveats of the study: The data were judged consistent with most tumor T cells coming from lymph node and expanding in tumor. Luminal-like breast cancer showed significantly higher tumor–nontumor repertoire similarity than basal-like. Compared with lymph nodes, tumors were less diverse; compared with nontumor tissue, more.

The V gene's germline CDR1 is SGHVS and CDR2 FNYEAQ. The CDR3 is 14 residues long. Axillary draining lymph nodes of breast cancer patients supplied the node samples. Using its own MiXCR run on the multiplex PCR reads, TCRdb lists one record per CDR3 protein. Among fewer than 250,000 distinct CDR3 sequences listed, about 34% were seen once. For this clonotype: What it binds is unknown. At one boundary the junction diverges from the germline segment, which might be a read error.

V gene TRBV7-6 combines with J gene TRBJ1-2; TRBD1 matches 8 bases. This clonotype was sampled from a female donor with breast cancer. Some clones in this sample may be carry-over from other donors' samples. The material sequenced was axillary lymph node tissue. The CDR3 bases are TGTGCCAGCAGCTTCGCCAGGGGGCGAAGTGGCCACACCTTC. Protein: CASSFARGRSGHTF.